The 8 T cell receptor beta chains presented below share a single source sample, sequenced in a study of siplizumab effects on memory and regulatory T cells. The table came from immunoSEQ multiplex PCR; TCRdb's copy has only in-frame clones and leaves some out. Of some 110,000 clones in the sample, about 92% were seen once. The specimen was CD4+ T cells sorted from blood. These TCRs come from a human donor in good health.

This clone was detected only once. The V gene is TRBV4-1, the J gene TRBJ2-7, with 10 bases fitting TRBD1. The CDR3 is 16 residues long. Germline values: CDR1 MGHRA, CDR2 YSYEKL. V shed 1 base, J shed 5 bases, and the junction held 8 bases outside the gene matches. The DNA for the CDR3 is TGCGCCAGCAGCCAAGTTCCGGGACAGGGGTTCGACGAGCAGTACTTC. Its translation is CASSQVPGQGFDEQYF.

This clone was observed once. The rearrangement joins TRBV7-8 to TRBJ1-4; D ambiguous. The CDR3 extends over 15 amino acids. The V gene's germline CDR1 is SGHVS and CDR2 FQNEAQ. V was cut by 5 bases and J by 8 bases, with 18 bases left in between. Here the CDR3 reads CASSTRTVALEKLFF. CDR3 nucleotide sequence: TGTGCCAGCAGCACCCGGACGGTGGCGCTGGAAAAACTGTTTTTT. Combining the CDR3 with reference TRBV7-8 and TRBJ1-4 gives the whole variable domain GAGVSQSPRYKVAKRGQDVALRCDPISGHVSLFWYQQALGQGPEFLTYFQNEAQLDKSGLPSDRFFAERPEGSVSTLKIQRTQQEDSAVYLCASSTRTVALEKLFFGSGTQLSVL.

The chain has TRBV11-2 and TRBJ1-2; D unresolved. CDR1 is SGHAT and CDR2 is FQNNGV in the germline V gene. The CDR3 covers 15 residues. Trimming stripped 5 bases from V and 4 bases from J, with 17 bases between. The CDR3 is CASSPIGHRGYGYTF. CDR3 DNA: TGTGCCAGCAGCCCGATAGGGCACCGTGGCTATGGCTACACCTTC. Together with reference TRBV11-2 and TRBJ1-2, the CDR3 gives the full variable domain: EAGVAQSPRYKIIEKRQSVAFWCNPISGHATLYWYQQILGQGPKLLIQFQNNGVVDDSQLPKDRFSAERLKGVDSTLKIQPAKLEDSAVYLCASSPIGHRGYGYTFGSGTRLTVV.

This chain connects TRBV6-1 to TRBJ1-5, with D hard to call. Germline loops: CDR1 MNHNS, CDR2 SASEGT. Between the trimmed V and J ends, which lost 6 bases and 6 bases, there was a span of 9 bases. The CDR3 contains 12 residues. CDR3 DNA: TGTGCCAGCAGGCGACTAGGTCAGCCCCAGCATTTT. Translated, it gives CASRRLGQPQHF.

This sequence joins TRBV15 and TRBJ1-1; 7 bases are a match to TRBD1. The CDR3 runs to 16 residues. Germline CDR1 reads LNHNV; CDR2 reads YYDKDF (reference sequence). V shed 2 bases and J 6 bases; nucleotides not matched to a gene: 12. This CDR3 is CATSRNPTDRDAEAFF. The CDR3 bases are TGTGCCACCAGCAGAAACCCGACCGACAGGGACGCTGAAGCTTTCTTT.

DNA for the CDR3: TGTGCCAGTAGTAAAGGGGGGGCGGTGTACTACAATGAGCAGTTCTTC. Encoded protein: CASSKGGAVYYNEQFF. The chain has TRBV19 and TRBJ2-1; a possible D gene is TRBD2 (7 bases). The CDR3 has 16 residues. The V and J ends lost 4 bases and 3 bases respectively, with 16 bases between them. Germline-derived CDR1 and CDR2 are LNHDA and SQIVND (reference sequence).

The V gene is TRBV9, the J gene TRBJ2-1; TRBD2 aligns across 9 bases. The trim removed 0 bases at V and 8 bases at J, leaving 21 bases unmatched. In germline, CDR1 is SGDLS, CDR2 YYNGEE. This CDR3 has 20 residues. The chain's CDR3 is CASSVGLGLAGPPPSHEQFF. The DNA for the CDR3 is TGTGCCAGCAGCGTAGGGTTAGGGCTAGCGGGACCCCCACCTAGCCATGAGCAGTTCTTC.

DNA of the CDR3: TGTGCCAGCAGTTTAGGGACAGAGGGCAATCAGCCCCAGCATTTT. This sequence encodes CASSLGTEGNQPQHF. This rearrangement joins TRBV27 to TRBJ1-5, with 7 positions matching TRBD1. Germline CDR1 reads MNHEY; CDR2 reads SMNVEV (reference sequence). The CDR3 spans 15 residues. V dropped 2 bases and J dropped 2; count of bases not matched to a gene: 3.